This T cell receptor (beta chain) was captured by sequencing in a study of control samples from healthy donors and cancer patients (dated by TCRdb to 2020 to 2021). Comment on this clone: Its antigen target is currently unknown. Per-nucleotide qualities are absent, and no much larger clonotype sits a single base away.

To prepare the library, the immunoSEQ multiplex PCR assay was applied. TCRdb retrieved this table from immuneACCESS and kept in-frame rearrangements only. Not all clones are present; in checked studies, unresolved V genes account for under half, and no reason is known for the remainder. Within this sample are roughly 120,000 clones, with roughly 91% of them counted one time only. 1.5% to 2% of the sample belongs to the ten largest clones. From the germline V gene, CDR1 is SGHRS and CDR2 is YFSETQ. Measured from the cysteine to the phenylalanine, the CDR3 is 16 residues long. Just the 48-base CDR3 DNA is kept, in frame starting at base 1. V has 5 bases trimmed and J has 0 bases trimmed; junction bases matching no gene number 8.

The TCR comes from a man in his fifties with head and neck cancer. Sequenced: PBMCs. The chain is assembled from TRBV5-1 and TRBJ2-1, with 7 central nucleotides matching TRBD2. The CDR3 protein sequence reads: CASRNWGGGSYNEQFF. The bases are TGCGCCAGCAGGAATTGGGGGGGAGGCTCCTACAATGAGCAGTTCTTC. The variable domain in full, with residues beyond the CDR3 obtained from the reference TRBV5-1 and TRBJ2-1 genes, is KAGVTQTPRYLIKTRGQQVTLSCSPISGHRSVSWYQQTPGQGLQFLFEYFSETQRNKGNFPGRFSGRQFSNSRSEMNVSTLELGDSALYLCASRNWGGGSYNEQFFGPGTRLTVL.